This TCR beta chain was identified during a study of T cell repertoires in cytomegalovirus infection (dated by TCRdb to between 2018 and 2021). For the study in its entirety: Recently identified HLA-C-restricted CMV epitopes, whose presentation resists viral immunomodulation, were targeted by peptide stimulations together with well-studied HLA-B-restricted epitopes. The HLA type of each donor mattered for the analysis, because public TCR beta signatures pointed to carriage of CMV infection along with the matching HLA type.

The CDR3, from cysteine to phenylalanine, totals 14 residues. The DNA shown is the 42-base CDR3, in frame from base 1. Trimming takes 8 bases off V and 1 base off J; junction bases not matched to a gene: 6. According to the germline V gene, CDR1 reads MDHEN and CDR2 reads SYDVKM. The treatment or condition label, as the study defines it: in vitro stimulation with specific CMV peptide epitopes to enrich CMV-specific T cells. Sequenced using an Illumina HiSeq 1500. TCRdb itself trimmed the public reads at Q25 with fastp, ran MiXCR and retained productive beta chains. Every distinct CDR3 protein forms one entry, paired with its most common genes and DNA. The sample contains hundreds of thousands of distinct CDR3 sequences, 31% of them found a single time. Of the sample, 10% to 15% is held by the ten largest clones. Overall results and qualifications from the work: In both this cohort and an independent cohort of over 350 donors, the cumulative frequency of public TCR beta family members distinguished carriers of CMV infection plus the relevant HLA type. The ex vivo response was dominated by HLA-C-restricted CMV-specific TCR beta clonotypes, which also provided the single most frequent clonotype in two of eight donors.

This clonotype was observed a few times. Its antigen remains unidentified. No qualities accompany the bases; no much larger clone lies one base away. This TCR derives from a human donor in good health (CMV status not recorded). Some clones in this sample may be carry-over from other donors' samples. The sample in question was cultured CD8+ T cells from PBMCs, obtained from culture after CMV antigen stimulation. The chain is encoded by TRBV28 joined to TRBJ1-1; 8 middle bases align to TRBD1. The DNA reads TGTGCCAGCGGTTGGACAGGGAGGAACACTGAAGCTTTCTTT. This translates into CASGWTGRNTEAFF.